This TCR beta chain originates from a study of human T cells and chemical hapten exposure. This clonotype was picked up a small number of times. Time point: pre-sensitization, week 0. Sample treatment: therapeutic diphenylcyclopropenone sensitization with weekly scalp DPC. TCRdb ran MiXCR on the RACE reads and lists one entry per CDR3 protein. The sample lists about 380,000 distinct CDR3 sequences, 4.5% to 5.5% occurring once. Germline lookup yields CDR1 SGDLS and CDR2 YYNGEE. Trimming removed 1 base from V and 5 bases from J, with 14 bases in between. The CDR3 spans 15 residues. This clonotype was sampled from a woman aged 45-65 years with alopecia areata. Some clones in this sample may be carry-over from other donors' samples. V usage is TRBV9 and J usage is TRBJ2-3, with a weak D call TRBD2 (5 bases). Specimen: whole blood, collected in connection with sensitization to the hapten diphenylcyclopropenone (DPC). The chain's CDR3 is CASSVPPSRGDTQYF. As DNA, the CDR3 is TGTGCCAGCAGCGTACCCCCCAGCCGGGGAGATACGCAGTATTTT.